This TCR beta chain was found in a study of Graves' ophthalmopathy and Graves' hyperthyroidism. General study results and limits: A majority of expanded thyroid clonotypes exceeding 0.001 frequency were likewise present in blood. Both a roughly 64% sensitivity and an approximately 72% specificity characterized the model's predictions of ophthalmopathy progression.

The sequenced template was RNA, covering the TCR beta CDR3 region. The authors performed first-round RT-PCR with HTBI primers and then a second-round multiplex PCR. Each CDR3 protein is one row after TCRdb ran MiXCR on the multiplex PCR reads. Here the sample spans hundreds of thousands of distinct CDR3 sequences, roughly two fifths being singletons. V lost 0 bases, J lost 7 bases, and 7 bases lay in between. The CDR3 has 13 amino acids. Germline values: CDR1 LNHNV, CDR2 YYDKDF (reference sequence). As to this clonotype: As yet, its antigen is unknown.

CAS ≥3, NOSPECS ≥4, moderate-to-severe activity and duration under 3 months marked donors with ophthalmopathy. Excluded were patients with other autoimmune diseases, uncontrolled infections, pregnancy or lactation. J is TRBJ1-5 and V is TRBV15; no definite D call. Material: peripheral blood. The origin of this receptor is an adult man with Graves' ophthalmopathy. The CDR3 region has the DNA TGTGCCACCAGCAGAGATTTTCGACAGCCCCAGCATTTT. Its translation is CATSRDFRQPQHF.